A single T cell receptor beta chain is shown here with its context. Its matching antigen is unknown. The data stem from a study of cytomegalovirus exposure and HLA in healthy donors. About the research overall: There were a few hundred genotyped donors. Of these, 81% fell in the genetic ancestry cluster associated with self-reported Caucasian donors. Study-level points and caveats: Among TCR beta chains of equal frequency, HLA-associated ones were more clonally expanded in a later analysis. In a later analysis, TCR beta V- and J-gene trimming showed a link to a missense DCLRE1C variant.

60 Vbeta and 13 Jbeta primers were used in PCR. Libraries were prepared by immunoSEQ multiplex PCR; TCRdb keeps only in-frame clonotypes and omits some of them. This table has around 150,000 clones, roughly three quarters appearing once. The J segment lost 6 bases and the V segment lost 4 bases, leaving 5 bases of the junction unmatched. This CDR3 has 14 amino acids. Germline V gene data show CDR1 as SGHVS and CDR2 as FQNEAQ. The source of this sequence is a man in his forties or fifties in good health and CMV-seropositive. The chain joins TRBV7-8 to TRBJ2-1; TRBD2 agrees at 8 bases. Sequencing was performed on PBMCs. The CDR3 is CASSSTGGPNEQFF. CDR3 DNA: TGTGCCAGCAGCTCCACGGGGGGGCCCAATGAGCAGTTCTTC. Full variable domain (outside the CDR3, taken from reference TRBV7-8 and TRBJ2-1): GAGVSQSPRYKVAKRGQDVALRCDPISGHVSLFWYQQALGQGPEFLTYFQNEAQLDKSGLPSDRFFAERPEGSVSTLKIQRTQQEDSAVYLCASSSTGGPNEQFFGPGTRLTVL.